The 32 T cell receptor beta chains below come from one sample, sequenced in a study of blood T cell repertoires in COVID-19 (dated by TCRdb to 2018 to 2021). Libraries were made using the immunoSEQ multiplex PCR assay. The table comes from immuneACCESS by way of TCRdb, which keeps in-frame sequences with V and J called. Part of the clones is missing from these tables; in studies checked, under half for an unresolved V gene and the rest for unknown reasons. This sample has about 50,000 clones in its table, and over 90% of those were observed once. The ten largest make up 8.5% to 10% of the sample. Sequencing used peripheral blood. The origin of the receptors is an elderly woman with acute or convalescent COVID-19.

This clone occurred once. The CDR3 coding sequence is TGTGCCAGCAGTGCCTCTCCTACTAGCGGGGCTTACGAGCAGTACTTC. Its translation: CASSASPTSGAYEQYF. The V gene is TRBV6-1, the J gene TRBJ2-7, with TRBD2 matching 10 bases. Germline V lookup: CDR1 MNHNS, CDR2 SASEGT. Trimming cost V 4 bases and J 4 bases; bases outside gene matches: 10. This CDR3 region has 16 residues.

The chain recombines TRBV15 with TRBJ1-5, with 7 bases that match TRBD1. This CDR3 comprises 14 residues. Germline V gives CDR1 LNHNV, CDR2 YYDKDF (reference sequence). J lost 5 bases, V lost 1 base, and 2 bases had no gene match. The CDR3 loop is CATSRGQGYQPQHF. The CDR3 nucleotides are TGTGCCACCAGCAGAGGACAGGGCTATCAGCCCCAGCATTTT.

This chain uses TRBV15 with TRBJ2-5; TRBD1 agrees at 10 bases. The germline CDR1 and CDR2 sequences are LNHNV and YYDKDF (reference sequence). The junction had 10 bases not matched to a gene; V was cut back by 1 base and J by 5 bases. This CDR3 comprises 17 residues. This chain's CDR3 is CATSRGTGGQGRETQYF. As DNA, the CDR3 is TGTGCCACCAGCAGAGGGACAGGGGGACAGGGCCGGGAGACCCAGTACTTC.

This clone appeared a few times. DNA of the CDR3: TGTGCCAGCTCACCGAGGACAGGGTCGTCTTCCCCCTCCGGCTACACCTTC. This encodes CASSPRTGSSSPSGYTF. V usage is TRBV18 and J usage is TRBJ1-2; 8 bases map to TRBD1. The CDR3 runs to 17 residues. V trimming: 3 bases; J trimming: 8 bases; junction bases outside the gene matches: 17. Germline V gene lookup returns CDR1 KGHSH and CDR2 LQKENI. Drawing the rest from reference TRBV18 and TRBJ1-2, the complete variable domain is NAGVMQNPRHLVRRRGQEARLRCSPMKGHSHVYWYRQLPEEGLKFMVYLQKENIIDESGMPKERFSAEFPKEGPSILRIQQVVRGDSAAYFCASSPRTGSSSPSGYTFGSGTRLTVV.

V gene TRBV18 combines with J gene TRBJ1-1, with unresolved D. The CDR3 loop spans 15 amino acids. The germline V gene has CDR1 KGHSH and CDR2 LQKENI. With 5 bases removed from V and 7 bases from J, the gap between germline ends came to 20 bases. This CDR3 reads CASSSERPGGHEAFF. The DNA for the CDR3 is TGTGCCAGCTCATCGGAGAGGCCAGGAGGTCATGAAGCTTTCTTT.

CDR3 amino acids: CASSQAAGSNQPQHF. The CDR3 DNA reads TGCGCCAGCAGCCAAGCGGCAGGGAGCAATCAGCCCCAGCATTTT. This rearrangement joins TRBV4-3 to TRBJ1-5, with D possibly TRBD1 on 5 matching bases. The V end lost 1 base, the J end lost 1 base, and 8 bases lay between the germline ends. The length of the CDR3 is 15 residues. The germline gives CDR1 LGHNA, CDR2 YSLEER.

The rearrangement uses TRBV10-3 and TRBJ2-7; tentative D call: TRBD1 (5 bases). The V gene's germline CDR1 is ENHRY and CDR2 SYGVKD. V was shortened by 6 bases and J by 6 bases, with 18 bases between the two germline ends. This CDR3 contains 14 residues. CDR3 DNA sequence: TGTGCCATCAGGGACACATCCCCTGGCGGCGAGCAGTACTTC. It is translated as CAIRDTSPGGEQYF.

Only one count was recorded for this clone. The genes are TRBV6-1 and TRBJ1-1; D not resolved. Germline V gene lookup returns CDR1 MNHNS and CDR2 SASEGT. CDR3 size: 13 residues. The V end was cut by 7 bases, the J end by 4 bases, with 13 bases between. This CDR3 reads CASMAGSSTEAFF. The CDR3 DNA is TGTGCCAGCATGGCAGGTTCGAGCACTGAAGCTTTCTTT.

V is TRBV11-1 and J is TRBJ1-1, with no clear D. The germline V and J ends were trimmed by 5 bases and 1 base, with 11 bases remaining between them. The germline gives CDR1 SGHAT, CDR2 FQDESV (reference sequence). This CDR3 is built from 14 residues. CDR3: CASSRSEGNTEAFF. The CDR3 DNA follows: TGTGCCAGCAGCCGATCAGAGGGGAACACTGAAGCTTTCTTT.

The J gene is TRBJ1-2, the V gene TRBV10-3; D unresolved. The CDR3 length is 14 residues. V lost 0 bases, J lost 0 bases, and 5 bases lay in between. Germline CDR1 ENHRY, CDR2 SYGVKD. The DNA of the CDR3 is TGTGCCATCAGTGAGTCGACTCCTAACTATGGCTACACCTTC. Translated, it gives CAISESTPNYGYTF.

The rearrangement uses TRBV3-1 (or the pseudogene TRBV3-2) and TRBJ2-7; tentative D call: TRBD1 (5 bases). The germline V gene has CDR1 LGHDT and CDR2 YNNKEL (reference sequence). The V and J ends lost 8 bases and 5 bases respectively, with 13 bases between them. This CDR3 spans 12 amino acids. In DNA, the CDR3 is TGTGCCAGCCGAAAGGGGCAGAACGAGCAGTACTTC. It is translated as CASRKGQNEQYF.

This chain connects TRBV27 to TRBJ2-2; 10 bases line up with TRBD2. This CDR3 is 20 amino acids long. The germline CDR1 and CDR2 sequences are MNHEY and SMNVEV (reference sequence). J gave up 1 base and V 3 bases, and 14 bases lay outside the gene matches. The CDR3 sequence: CASSFRPAGGPTLNTGELFF. For the CDR3, the DNA is TGTGCCAGCAGTTTTCGCCCAGCGGGAGGGCCGACCCTGAACACCGGGGAGCTGTTTTTT.

This chain uses TRBV6-5 with TRBJ1-2; tentative D call: TRBD1 (6 bases). CDR1 MNHEY and CDR2 SVGAGI come from the germline V gene. The CDR3 contains 15 residues. The V end lost 0 bases, the J end lost 2 bases, and 10 bases lay between the germline ends. The CDR3 nucleotides read TGTGCCAGCAGTTACTCCGGCCAGGGGAACTATGGCTACACCTTC. Translation: CASSYSGQGNYGYTF.

The rearrangement links TRBV7-6 to TRBJ2-3; 10 bases agree with TRBD2. Germline V gene sequence: CDR1 SGHVS, CDR2 FNYEAQ. This CDR3 contains 19 residues. The trim removed 2 bases at V and 9 bases at J, leaving 20 bases unmatched. DNA for the CDR3: TGTGCCAGCAGCTTACTTGGTAGCGGGAGGTCCCGGGCCAGGGCCACGCAGTATTTT. Residues: CASSLLGSGRSRARATQYF.

The CDR3 DNA reads TGTGCCAGCAGCGCCCCGACTAGTCGAGTAAATGAGCAGTTCTTC. This sequence encodes CASSAPTSRVNEQFF. V and J are TRBV9 and TRBJ2-1; D might be TRBD2 (6 bases). Germline CDR1 reads SGDLS; CDR2 reads YYNGEE. Trimming stripped 3 bases from V and 7 bases from J, with 17 bases between. CDR3 size: 15 residues.

This chain joins TRBV7-9 and TRBJ1-1, with a weak D call TRBD1 (6 bases). Germline CDR1 SEHNR, CDR2 FQNEAQ (reference sequence). The CDR3 has 14 amino acids. The V end was cut by 10 bases, the J end by 2 bases, with 17 bases between. The CDR3 coding sequence is TGTGCCACCAAGGTAACACAGGGAAACACTGAAGCTTTCTTT. Residues: CATKVTQGNTEAFF.

The rearrangement links TRBV27 to TRBJ2-7, with D perhaps matching TRBD2 (5 bases). This CDR3 spans 14 amino acids. CDR1 is MNHEY, CDR2 SMNVEV, per germline (reference sequence). The V gene lost 6 bases and the J gene lost 6 bases, with 18 bases spanning the gap. The CDR3 protein is CASRERGQLGEQYF. The CDR3 coding sequence is TGTGCCAGCAGGGAACGCGGGCAGCTCGGCGAGCAGTACTTC.

A single count supports this clone. This rearrangement joins TRBV4-1 to TRBJ2-7; 9 positions agree with TRBD1. The CDR3 totals 16 residues. Per the germline V gene, CDR1 is MGHRA and CDR2 is YSYEKL. The V and J ends lost 3 bases and 7 bases, in that order; junction bases with no gene match: 13. CDR3 sequence: CASSQGVLDRGWEQYF. The CDR3 bases are TGCGCCAGCAGCCAGGGGGTCCTGGACAGGGGCTGGGAGCAGTACTTC.

This chain uses TRBV3-1 (or the pseudogene TRBV3-2) with TRBJ1-5; the D gene is possibly TRBD1 (5 bases). Germline V gives CDR1 LGHDT, CDR2 YNNKEL (reference sequence). V shed 2 bases and J shed 2 bases, with 7 bases lying between them. CDR3 length: 14 amino acids. Here the CDR3 DNA reads TGTGCCAGCAGCCAAACGGGGGGCAATCAGCCCCAGCATTTT. Translating it yields CASSQTGGNQPQHF.

The chain combines TRBV28 with TRBJ2-7; 15 bases match TRBD2. The junction had 6 bases not matched to a gene; V was cut back by 10 bases and J by 2 bases. Germline V CDR1 and CDR2: MDHEN, SYDVKM. The CDR3 extends over 15 amino acids. The CDR3 loop reads CATGLAGGPTYEQYF. As DNA, the CDR3 is TGTGCCACCGGACTAGCGGGAGGGCCCACCTACGAGCAGTACTTC.

V usage is TRBV7-9 and J usage is TRBJ2-7, with D unresolved. CDR3 length equals 9 residues. The V end lost 8 bases, the J end lost 7 bases, and 6 bases lay between the germline ends. Germline lookup yields CDR1 SEHNR and CDR2 FQNEAQ (reference sequence). The CDR3 nucleotides are TGTGCCAGCGGAGTAGAGCAGTACTTC. It translates to CASGVEQYF. Drawing the rest from reference TRBV7-9 and TRBJ2-7, the complete variable domain is DTGVSQNPRHKITKRGQNVTFRCDPISEHNRLYWYRQTLGQGPEFLTYFQNEAQLEKSRLLSDRFSAERPKGSFSTLEIQRTEQGDSAMYLCASGVEQYFGPGTRLTVT.

This clone was counted a few times. The rearrangement links TRBV5-1 to TRBJ1-2; 7 bases fit TRBD1. V shed 4 bases and J 7 bases; nucleotides not matched to a gene: 16. CDR3 length: 16 residues. Germline V gene lookup returns CDR1 SGHRS and CDR2 YFSETQ. The CDR3: CASSMRQGEKSSGYTF. The CDR3 DNA is TGCGCCAGCAGCATGAGACAGGGCGAGAAGTCGAGTGGCTACACCTTC.

The chain has TRBV18 and TRBJ1-1, with 7 bases identical to TRBD1. The CDR3 loop spans 14 amino acids. CDR1 is KGHSH, CDR2 LQKENI, per germline. V shed 6 bases, J shed 0 bases, and the junction held 4 bases outside the gene matches. Here the CDR3 DNA reads TGTGCCAGCTCGTTAACAGGGGTGAACACTGAAGCTTTCTTT. Protein: CASSLTGVNTEAFF.

CDR3 amino acids: CSVPGTGTYEQYF. Here the CDR3 DNA reads TGCAGCGTCCCCGGGACAGGAACCTACGAGCAGTACTTC. The rearrangement links TRBV29-1 to TRBJ2-7, with 8 bases aligning to TRBD1. This CDR3 spans 13 amino acids. The junction had 6 bases not matched to a gene; V was cut back by 6 bases and J by 2 bases. The V gene's germline CDR1 is SQVTM and CDR2 ANQGSEA.

The CDR3 loop is CASSEAGYSYNEQFF. DNA of the CDR3: TGTGCCAGCAGCGAAGCAGGGTACTCCTACAATGAGCAGTTCTTC. V gene TRBV11-3 combines with J gene TRBJ2-1; tentative D call: TRBD1 (5 bases). Germline loops: CDR1 SGHNT, CDR2 YENEEA. The CDR3 totals 15 residues. V lost 5 bases to trimming and J lost 0 bases, with 11 bases between them.

This chain uses TRBV5-1 with TRBJ1-2; 9 bases are shared with TRBD1. V trimming: 0 bases; J trimming: 6 bases; junction bases outside the gene matches: 0. The length of the CDR3 is 13 residues. Germline values: CDR1 SGHRS, CDR2 YFSETQ. DNA for the CDR3: TGCGCCAGCAGCTTGGGGGACAGGGATGGCTACACCTTC. This encodes CASSLGDRDGYTF.

This sequence joins TRBV5-1 and TRBJ1-2, with 10 bases that match TRBD1. The V and J ends lost 3 bases and 2 bases, in that order; junction bases with no gene match: 7. CDR1 and CDR2 from the germline V gene are SGHRS and YFSETQ. This CDR3 has 16 amino acids. CDR3 protein: CASSSTSDRGNYGYTF. Written as DNA, the CDR3 is TGCGCCAGCAGCTCTACCTCGGACAGGGGGAACTATGGCTACACCTTC.

The rearrangement uses TRBV6-6 and TRBJ1-5; a possible D gene is TRBD1 (5 bases). Trimming shortened V by 0 bases and J by 3 bases, and 9 bases separated the two germline ends. Germline V gene sequence: CDR1 MNHNY, CDR2 SVGAGI (reference sequence). CDR3 length: 15 residues. The CDR3: CASSYSRGYNQPQHF. The DNA for the CDR3 is TGTGCCAGCAGTTACTCAAGGGGCTACAATCAGCCCCAGCATTTT.

This clone was recorded once. The V and J genes are TRBV18 and TRBJ2-1, with D possibly being TRBD1 (5 bases). V gave up 2 bases and J gave up 3 bases, with 11 bases separating them. The CDR3 sequence is 15 residues long. CDR1 and CDR2 (germline): KGHSH, LQKENI. This CDR3 is CASSPDSVFYNEQFF. The CDR3 nucleotides read TGTGCCAGCTCACCAGACAGCGTCTTCTACAATGAGCAGTTCTTC.

The J gene is TRBJ2-2, the V gene TRBV5-5; 10 bases align to TRBD1. Germline values: CDR1 SGHKS, CDR2 YYEKEE (reference sequence). The V gene end was trimmed by 3 bases and the J gene end by 4 bases; junction bases not matched to a gene: 0. The CDR3 is made up of 14 amino acids. This CDR3 is CASSWDRGTGELFF. In DNA form, the CDR3 reads TGTGCCAGCAGCTGGGACAGGGGCACCGGGGAGCTGTTTTTT.

The chain recombines TRBV20-1 with TRBJ2-7, with TRBD2 as a possible D gene (7 bases). This CDR3 has 16 residues. Trimming shortened V by 3 bases and J by 0 bases, and 18 bases separated the two germline ends. Looked up from germline, CDR1 is DFQATT and CDR2 is SNEGSKA (reference sequence). The CDR3 sequence: CSASGGGWGASYEQYF. In DNA form, the CDR3 reads TGCAGTGCTAGTGGGGGGGGCTGGGGGGCCTCCTACGAGCAGTACTTC.

This clone has a single count. The rearrangement links TRBV19 to TRBJ2-7; 9 bases are shared with TRBD1. Per germline, CDR1 LNHDA and CDR2 SQIVND (reference sequence). The CDR3 runs 14 residues. Losses at the gene ends were 3 bases for V and 3 bases for J; bases not matched to a gene: 3. The DNA of the CDR3 is TGTGCCAGTAGTATTGAGACAGGGGGCTACGAGCAGTACTTC. Amino acids: CASSIETGGYEQYF.